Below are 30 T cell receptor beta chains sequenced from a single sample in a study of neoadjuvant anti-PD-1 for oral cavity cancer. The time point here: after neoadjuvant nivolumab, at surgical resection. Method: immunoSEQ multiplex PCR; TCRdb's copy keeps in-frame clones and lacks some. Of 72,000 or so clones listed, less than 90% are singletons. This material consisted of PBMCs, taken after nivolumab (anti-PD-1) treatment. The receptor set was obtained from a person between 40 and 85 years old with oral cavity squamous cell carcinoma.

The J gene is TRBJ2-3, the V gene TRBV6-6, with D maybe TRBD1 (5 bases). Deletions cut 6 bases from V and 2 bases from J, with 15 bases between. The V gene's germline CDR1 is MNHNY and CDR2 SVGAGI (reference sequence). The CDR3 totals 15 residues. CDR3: CASRYGQGPTDTQYF. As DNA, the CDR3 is TGTGCCAGCAGATATGGCCAGGGCCCCACAGATACGCAGTATTTT.

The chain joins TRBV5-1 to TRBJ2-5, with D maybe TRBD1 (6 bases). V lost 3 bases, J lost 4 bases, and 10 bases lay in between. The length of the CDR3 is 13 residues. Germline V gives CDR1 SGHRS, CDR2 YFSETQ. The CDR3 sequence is CASSYTGRETQYF. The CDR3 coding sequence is TGCGCCAGCAGCTACACAGGGAGAGAGACCCAGTACTTC.

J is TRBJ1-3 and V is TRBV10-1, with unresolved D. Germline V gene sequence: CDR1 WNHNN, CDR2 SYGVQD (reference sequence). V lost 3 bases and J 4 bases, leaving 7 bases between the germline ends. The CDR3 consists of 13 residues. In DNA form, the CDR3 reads TGCGCCAGCAGTGAAGGGCGAGGAAACACCATATATTTT. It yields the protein CASSEGRGNTIYF.

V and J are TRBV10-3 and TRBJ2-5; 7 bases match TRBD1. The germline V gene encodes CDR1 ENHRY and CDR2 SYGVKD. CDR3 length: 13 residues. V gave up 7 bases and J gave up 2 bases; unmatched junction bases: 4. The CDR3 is CAITYRGQETQYF. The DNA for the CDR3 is TGTGCCATCACCTACAGGGGACAAGAGACCCAGTACTTC.

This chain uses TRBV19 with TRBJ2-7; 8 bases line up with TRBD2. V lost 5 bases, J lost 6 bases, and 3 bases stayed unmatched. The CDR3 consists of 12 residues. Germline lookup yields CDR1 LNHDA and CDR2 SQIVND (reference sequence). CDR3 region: CASSPGGLEQYF. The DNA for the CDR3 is TGTGCCAGTAGTCCGGGAGGGCTCGAGCAGTACTTC.

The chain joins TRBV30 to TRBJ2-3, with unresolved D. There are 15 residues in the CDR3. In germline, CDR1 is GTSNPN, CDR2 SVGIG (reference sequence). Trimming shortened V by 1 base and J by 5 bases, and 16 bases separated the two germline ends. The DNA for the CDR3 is TGTGCCTGGAGTGAAGGTAGCTCAAGCCTAGATACGCAGTATTTT. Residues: CAWSEGSSSLDTQYF.

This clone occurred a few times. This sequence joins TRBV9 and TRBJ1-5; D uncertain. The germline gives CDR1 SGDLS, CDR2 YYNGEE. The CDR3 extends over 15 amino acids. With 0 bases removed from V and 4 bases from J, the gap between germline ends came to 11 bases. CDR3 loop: CASSVGSTENQPQHF. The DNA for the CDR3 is TGTGCCAGCAGCGTAGGTTCAACAGAGAATCAGCCCCAGCATTTT. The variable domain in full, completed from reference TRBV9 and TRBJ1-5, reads DSGVTQTPKHLITATGQRVTLRCSPRSGDLSVYWYQQSLDQGLQFLIQYYNGEERAKGNILERFSAQQFPDLHSELNLSSLELGDSALYFCASSVGSTENQPQHFGDGTRLSIL.

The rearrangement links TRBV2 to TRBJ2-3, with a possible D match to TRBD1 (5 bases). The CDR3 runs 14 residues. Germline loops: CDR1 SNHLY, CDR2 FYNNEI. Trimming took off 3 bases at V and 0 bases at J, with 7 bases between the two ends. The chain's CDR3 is CASSEGLSTDTQYF. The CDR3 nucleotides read TGTGCCAGCAGTGAGGGGCTTAGCACAGATACGCAGTATTTT.

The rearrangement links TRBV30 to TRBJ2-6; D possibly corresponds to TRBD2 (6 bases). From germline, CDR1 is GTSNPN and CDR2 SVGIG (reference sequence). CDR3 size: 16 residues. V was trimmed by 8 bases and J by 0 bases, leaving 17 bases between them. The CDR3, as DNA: TGTGCCACCTCGGGACTTTCGAGCTCTGGGGCCAACGTCCTGACTTTC. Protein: CATSGLSSSGANVLTF.

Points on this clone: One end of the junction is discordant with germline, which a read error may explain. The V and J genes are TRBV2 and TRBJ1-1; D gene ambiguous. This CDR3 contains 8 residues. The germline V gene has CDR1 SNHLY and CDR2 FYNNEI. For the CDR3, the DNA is TGTGCCAGCATTGAAGCTTTCTTT. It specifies CASIEAFF. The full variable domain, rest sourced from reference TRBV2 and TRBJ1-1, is EPEVTQTPSHQVTQMGQEVILRCVPISNHLYFYWYRQILGQKVEFLVSFYNNEISEKSEIFDDQFSVERPDGSNFTLKIRSTKLEDSAMYFCASIEAFFGQGTRLTVV.

The CDR3 sequence: CACYRGAGGFYEQYF. CDR3 coding DNA: TGTGCCTGTTACCGAGGGGCAGGGGGCTTCTACGAGCAGTACTTC. V is TRBV30 and J is TRBJ2-7, with 8 bases aligning to TRBD1. The V segment lost 6 bases and the J segment 3 bases; nucleotides outside the gene matches: 13. The CDR3 totals 15 residues. The V gene's germline CDR1 is GTSNPN and CDR2 SVGIG (reference sequence). Full variable domain (missing parts from reference TRBV30 and TRBJ2-7): SQTIHQWPATLVQPVGSPLSLECTVEGTSNPNLYWYRQAAGRGLQLLFYSVGIGQISSEVPQNLSASRPQDRQFILSSKKLLLSDSGFYLCACYRGAGGFYEQYFGPGTRLTVT.

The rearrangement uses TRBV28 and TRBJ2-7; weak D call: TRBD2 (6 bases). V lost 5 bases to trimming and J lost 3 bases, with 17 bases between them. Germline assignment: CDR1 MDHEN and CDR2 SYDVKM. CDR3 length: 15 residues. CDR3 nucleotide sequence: TGTGCCAGCAGTCCCGTAGGCGGGGTGGGCTACGAGCAGTACTTC. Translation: CASSPVGGVGYEQYF. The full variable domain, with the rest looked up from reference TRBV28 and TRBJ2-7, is DVKVTQSSRYLVKRTGEKVFLECVQDMDHENMFWYRQDPGLGLRLIYFSYDVKMKEKGDIPEGYSVSREKKERFSLILESASTNQTSMYLCASSPVGGVGYEQYFGPGTRLTVT.

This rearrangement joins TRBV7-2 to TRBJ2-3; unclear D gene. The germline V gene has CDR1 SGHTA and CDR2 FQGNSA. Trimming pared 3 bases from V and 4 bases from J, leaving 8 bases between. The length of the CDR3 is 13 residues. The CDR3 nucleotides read TGTGCCAGCAGCTTTTCAGGCTCAGATACGCAGTATTTT. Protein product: CASSFSGSDTQYF. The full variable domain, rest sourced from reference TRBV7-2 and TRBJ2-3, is GAGVSQSPSNKVTEKGKDVELRCDPISGHTALYWYRQSLGQGLEFLIYFQGNSAPDKSGLPSDRFSAERTGGSVSTLTIQRTQQEDSAVYLCASSFSGSDTQYFGPGTRLTVL.

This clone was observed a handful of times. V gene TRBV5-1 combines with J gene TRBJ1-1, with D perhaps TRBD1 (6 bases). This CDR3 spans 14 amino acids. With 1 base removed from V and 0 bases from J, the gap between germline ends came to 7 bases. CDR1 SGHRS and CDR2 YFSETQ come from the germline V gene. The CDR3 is CASSLRTVNTEAFF. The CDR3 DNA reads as TGCGCCAGCAGCTTGAGGACAGTGAACACTGAAGCTTTCTTT.

The CDR3 reads CASSPTWTTDTQYF. The CDR3 DNA reads as TGTGCCAGCAGTCCCACTTGGACTACCGATACGCAGTATTTT. The V gene is TRBV27, the J gene TRBJ2-3; a possible D gene is TRBD2 (6 bases). V gave up 5 bases and J gave up 6 bases, with 15 bases separating them. Germline V lookup: CDR1 MNHEY, CDR2 SMNVEV (reference sequence). There are 14 residues in the CDR3.

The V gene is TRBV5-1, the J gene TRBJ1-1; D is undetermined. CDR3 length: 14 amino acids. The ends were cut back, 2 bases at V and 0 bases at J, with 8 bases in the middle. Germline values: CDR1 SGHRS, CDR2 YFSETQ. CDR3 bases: TGCGCCAGCAGCTTTTCGACGGTGAACACTGAAGCTTTCTTT. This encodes CASSFSTVNTEAFF.

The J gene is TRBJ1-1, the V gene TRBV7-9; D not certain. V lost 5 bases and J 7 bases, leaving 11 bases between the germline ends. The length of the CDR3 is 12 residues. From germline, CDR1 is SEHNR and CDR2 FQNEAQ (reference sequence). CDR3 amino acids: CASSPWRVEAFF. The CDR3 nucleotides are TGTGCCAGCAGCCCATGGCGGGTTGAAGCTTTCTTT.

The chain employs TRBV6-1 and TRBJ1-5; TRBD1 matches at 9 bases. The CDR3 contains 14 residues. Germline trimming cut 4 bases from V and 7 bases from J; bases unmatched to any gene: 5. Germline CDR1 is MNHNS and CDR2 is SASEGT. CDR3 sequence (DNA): TGTGCCAGCAGTGCGACAGGGGGGCAACAGCCCCAGCATTTT. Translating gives CASSATGGQQPQHF.

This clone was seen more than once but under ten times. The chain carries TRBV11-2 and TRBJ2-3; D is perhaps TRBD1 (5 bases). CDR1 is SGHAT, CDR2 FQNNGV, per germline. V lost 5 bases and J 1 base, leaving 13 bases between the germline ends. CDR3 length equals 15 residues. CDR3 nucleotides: TGTGCCAGCAGCCCACGACAGACAGGCACAGATACGCAGTATTTT. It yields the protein CASSPRQTGTDTQYF.

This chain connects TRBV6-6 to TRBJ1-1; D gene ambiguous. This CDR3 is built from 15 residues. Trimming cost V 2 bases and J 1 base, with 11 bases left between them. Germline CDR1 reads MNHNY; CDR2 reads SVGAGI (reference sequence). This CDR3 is CASSYGGGRNTEAFF. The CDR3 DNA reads TGTGCCAGCAGTTACGGTGGAGGCCGGAACACTGAAGCTTTCTTT.

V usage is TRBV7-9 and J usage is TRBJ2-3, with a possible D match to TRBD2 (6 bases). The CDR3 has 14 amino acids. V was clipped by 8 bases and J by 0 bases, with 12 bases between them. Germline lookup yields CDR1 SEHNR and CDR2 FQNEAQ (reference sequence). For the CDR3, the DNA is TGTGCCAGCCTCACTCGGGGGAGCACAGATACGCAGTATTTT. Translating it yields CASLTRGSTDTQYF.

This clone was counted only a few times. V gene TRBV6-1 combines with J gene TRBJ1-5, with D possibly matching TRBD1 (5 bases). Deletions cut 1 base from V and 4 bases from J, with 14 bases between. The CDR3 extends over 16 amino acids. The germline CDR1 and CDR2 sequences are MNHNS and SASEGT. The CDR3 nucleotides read TGTGCCAGCAGTGAAGGATTGGGGGGTTGGAATCAGCCCCAGCATTTT. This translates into CASSEGLGGWNQPQHF.

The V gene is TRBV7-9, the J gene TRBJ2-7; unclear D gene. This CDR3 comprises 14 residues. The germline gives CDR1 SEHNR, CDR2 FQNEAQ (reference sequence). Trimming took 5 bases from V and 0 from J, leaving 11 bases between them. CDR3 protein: CASSPRAHSYEQYF. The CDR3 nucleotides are TGTGCCAGCAGCCCCCGTGCCCACTCCTACGAGCAGTACTTC.

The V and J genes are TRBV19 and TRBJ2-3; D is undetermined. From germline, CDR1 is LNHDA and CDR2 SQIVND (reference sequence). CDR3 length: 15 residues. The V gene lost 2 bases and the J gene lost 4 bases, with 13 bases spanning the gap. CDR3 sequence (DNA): TGTGCCAGTAGTATACGACCCCTAGTCTCAGATACGCAGTATTTT. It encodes CASSIRPLVSDTQYF.

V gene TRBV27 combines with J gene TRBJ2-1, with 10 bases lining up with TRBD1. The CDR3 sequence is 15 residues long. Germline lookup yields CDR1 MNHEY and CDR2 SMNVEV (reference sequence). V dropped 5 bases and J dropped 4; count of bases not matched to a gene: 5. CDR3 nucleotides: TGTGCCAGCAGTAAGACAGGGGGCGATTACAATGAGCAGTTCTTC. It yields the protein CASSKTGGDYNEQFF.

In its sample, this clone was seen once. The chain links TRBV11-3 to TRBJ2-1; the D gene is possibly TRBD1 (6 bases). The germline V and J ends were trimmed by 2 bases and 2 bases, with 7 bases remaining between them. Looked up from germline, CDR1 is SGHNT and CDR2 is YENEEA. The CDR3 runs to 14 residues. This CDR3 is CASSLRTAYNEQFF. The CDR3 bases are TGTGCCAGCAGCTTACGGACAGCCTACAATGAGCAGTTCTTC.

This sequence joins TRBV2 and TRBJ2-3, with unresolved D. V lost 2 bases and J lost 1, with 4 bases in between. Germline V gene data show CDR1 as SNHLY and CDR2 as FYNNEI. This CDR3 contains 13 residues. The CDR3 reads CASSEQGTDTQYF. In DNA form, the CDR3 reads TGTGCCAGCAGTGAACAGGGCACAGATACGCAGTATTTT.

The CDR3 region is CASSQDLGLAGSYEQYF. CDR3 DNA: TGTGCCAGCAGCCAAGATCTAGGACTAGCGGGCTCCTACGAGCAGTACTTC. The V gene is TRBV4-2, the J gene TRBJ2-7, with TRBD2 matching 11 bases. After removal of 0 bases from V and 0 bases from J, the junction contained 4 bases not matched to a gene. The CDR3 is 17 amino acids. Looked up from germline, CDR1 is LGHNA and CDR2 is YNFKEQ.

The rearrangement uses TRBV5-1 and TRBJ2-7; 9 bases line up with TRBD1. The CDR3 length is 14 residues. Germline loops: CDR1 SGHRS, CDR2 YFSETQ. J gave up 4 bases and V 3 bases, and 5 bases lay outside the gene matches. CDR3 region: CASSWTGTGYEQYF. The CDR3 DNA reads TGCGCCAGCAGCTGGACCGGGACAGGGTACGAGCAGTACTTC.

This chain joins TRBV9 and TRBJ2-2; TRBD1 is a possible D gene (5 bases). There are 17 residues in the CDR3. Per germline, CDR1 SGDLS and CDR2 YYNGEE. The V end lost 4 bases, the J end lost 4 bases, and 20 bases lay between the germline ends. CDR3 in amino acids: CASSLSGWQGSTGELFF. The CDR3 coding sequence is TGTGCCAGCAGCCTGAGTGGGTGGCAGGGTAGCACCGGGGAGCTGTTTTTT.